This entry lists 16 T cell receptor beta chains sequenced from one sample in a study of shared T cell receptors in the human thymus. The data were produced by immunoSEQ multiplex PCR, yet TCRdb's version contains in-frame clones alone and is incomplete. Of approximately 760,000 clones detected, approximately 85% appear once; the ten largest clones hold around 0.01%. These data were also reused for a study on human thymus T cells.

The source material was thymocytes. These receptors were obtained from a girl less than two years old with a congenital heart defect.

To note about this clone: Sequence at one end of the junction differs from germline and may be a read error. The chain links TRBV11-2 to TRBJ1-2, with D unclear. This CDR3 is built from 13 residues. The germline V gene has CDR1 SGHAT and CDR2 FQNNGV. Written as DNA, the CDR3 is TGTGCCAGCAGCATTACCCGGGGAGACGGATTGTCCTTC. Translated: CASSITRGDGLSF.

V gene TRBV11-2 combines with J gene TRBJ2-7; 9 nucleotides match TRBD1. V shed 4 bases, J shed 6 bases, and the junction held 16 bases outside the gene matches. The CDR3 totals 17 residues. Germline V lookup: CDR1 SGHAT, CDR2 FQNNGV. The CDR3 region is CASSCFDIGTGCSEQYF. The CDR3 DNA follows: TGTGCCAGCAGCTGCTTCGATATCGGGACAGGGTGCAGCGAGCAGTACTTC.

This clone was observed once. The chain uses TRBV19 and TRBJ1-5; TRBD1 might be the D (5 bases). This CDR3 spans 13 amino acids. V lost 10 bases and J lost 4, with 14 bases in between. The germline gives CDR1 LNHDA, CDR2 SQIVND (reference sequence). CDR3 in DNA: TGTGCCACCCAAATGGGGCAGAATCAGCCCCAGCATTTT. Translating it yields CATQMGQNQPQHF.

This chain uses TRBV6-1 with TRBJ1-2; unclear D gene. Germline CDR1 and CDR2: MNHNS and SASEGT. V was clipped by 8 bases and J by 0 bases, with 13 bases between them. The CDR3 contains 14 residues. The CDR3 region is CASRWSLANYGYTF. As DNA, the CDR3 is TGTGCCAGCCGCTGGTCCTTAGCTAACTATGGCTACACCTTC.

This CDR3 reads CSASGDYEQYF. CDR3 in DNA: TGCAGTGCTAGCGGGGATTACGAGCAGTACTTC. The chain joins TRBV20-1 to TRBJ2-7; possible D gene TRBD2, 5 bases. The V end was cut by 3 bases, the J end by 4 bases, with 7 bases between. Germline lookup yields CDR1 DFQATT and CDR2 SNEGSKA (reference sequence). The CDR3 is 11 residues long.

The chain is built from TRBV10-3 and TRBJ2-4, with 8 bases that match TRBD1. V was pared by 6 bases and J by 0 bases, with 4 bases of the junction left unmatched. Germline CDR1 is ENHRY and CDR2 is SYGVKD. The CDR3 consists of 15 residues. This CDR3 is CAISSGGEAKNIQYF. CDR3 bases: TGTGCCATCAGCTCAGGGGGCGAAGCCAAAAACATTCAGTACTTC.

The gene calls are TRBV5-4 and TRBJ1-2; the D gene is possibly TRBD1 (6 bases). The germline V gene has CDR1 SGHNT and CDR2 YYREEE (reference sequence). CDR3 length equals 13 residues. V was clipped by 4 bases and J by 6 bases, with 13 bases between them. CDR3: CASSPDSGDGYTF. CDR3 nucleotide sequence: TGTGCCAGCAGCCCGGACAGTGGGGATGGCTACACCTTC.

The chain recombines TRBV7-9 with TRBJ2-2; maybe TRBD2 (6 bases). The CDR3 extends over 15 amino acids. V lost 3 bases and J 6 bases, leaving 14 bases between the germline ends. From germline, CDR1 is SEHNR and CDR2 FQNEAQ (reference sequence). CDR3 sequence (DNA): TGTGCCAGCAGCTTTTTGGGGGGTCCCCCCGGGGAGCTGTTTTTT. Encoded protein: CASSFLGGPPGELFF.

This clone was recorded only once. V gene TRBV2 combines with J gene TRBJ1-5; D is unresolved. Germline CDR1 SNHLY, CDR2 FYNNEI. V lost 6 bases and J lost 7, with 19 bases in between. This CDR3 contains 15 residues. Here the CDR3 DNA reads TGTGCCAGCAGCGCCGGGTACCTGACCGAACAGCCCCAGCATTTT. Protein product: CASSAGYLTEQPQHF.

This rearrangement joins TRBV30 to TRBJ2-3, with D perhaps TRBD2 (7 bases). The CDR3 is 13 residues long. Trimming removed 5 bases from V and 5 bases from J, with 14 bases in between. The germline V gene encodes CDR1 GTSNPN and CDR2 SVGIG (reference sequence). CDR3 bases: TGTGCCTGGGGTCCGGGGGGCGGAGATACGCAGTATTTT. The encoded protein is CAWGPGGGDTQYF.

The rearrangement joins TRBV5-1 to TRBJ1-1, with 7 bases aligning to TRBD1. V lost 3 bases to trimming and J lost 2 bases; unmatched junction nucleotides: 13. CDR1 is SGHRS, CDR2 YFSETQ, per germline. CDR3 length: 17 residues. The CDR3, as DNA: TGCGCCAGCAGCTACCGACCACCACAGGGGAGCAACACTGAAGCTTTCTTT. Protein: CASSYRPPQGSNTEAFF.

The V gene is TRBV27, the J gene TRBJ1-1; 7 nucleotides agree with TRBD1. Germline V gene lookup returns CDR1 MNHEY and CDR2 SMNVEV (reference sequence). Trimming cost V 5 bases and J 3 bases; bases outside gene matches: 9. This CDR3 has 15 residues. The CDR3 reads CASSEYRGTYTEAFF. The DNA for the CDR3 is TGTGCCAGCAGTGAATACAGGGGAACGTACACTGAAGCTTTCTTT.

Remarks on this clone: At one of its ends the junction is not consistent with the germline gene, which may arise from a read error. The chain carries TRBV28 and TRBJ1-2, with 10 bases that match TRBD1. In germline, CDR1 is MDHEN, CDR2 SYDVKM. The CDR3 totals 13 residues. CDR3 nucleotides: TGTGCCAGCAGCCTCGGGACAGGGGCCAGGGGAGCCTTC. Translating it yields CASSLGTGARGAF.

The chain joins TRBV5-6 to TRBJ2-6, with 11 positions matching TRBD1. Germline-derived CDR1 and CDR2 are SGHDT and YYEEEE. This CDR3 spans 18 amino acids. The V gene end was trimmed by 3 bases and the J gene end by 0 bases; junction bases not matched to a gene: 5. The CDR3 DNA reads TGTGCCAGCAGCTGGACCGGGACAGGGGGCTCTGGGGCCAACGTCCTGACTTTC. This codes for CASSWTGTGGSGANVLTF.

Notes on this clone: At one of its ends the junction is not consistent with the germline gene, which may arise from a read error. The V and J genes are TRBV19 and TRBJ1-2; D is perhaps TRBD1 (6 bases). Germline CDR1 reads LNHDA; CDR2 reads SQIVND (reference sequence). The CDR3 runs to 16 residues. In DNA, the CDR3 is TGTGCCAGTAGTATAACAGGGCCCCTGGTGGGCTATCGCTACACCTTC. The encoded protein is CASSITGPLVGYRYTF.

This clone has just one count. This sequence joins TRBV10-2 and TRBJ2-7, with D possibly being TRBD1 (5 bases). This CDR3 has 13 amino acids. Germline V gene data show CDR1 as WSHSY and CDR2 as SAAADI. V was cut by 10 bases and J by 4 bases, with 17 bases left in between. The CDR3 DNA follows: TGCGCCACTATGACAGATACATCATACGAGCAGTACTTC. The encoded protein is CATMTDTSYEQYF.